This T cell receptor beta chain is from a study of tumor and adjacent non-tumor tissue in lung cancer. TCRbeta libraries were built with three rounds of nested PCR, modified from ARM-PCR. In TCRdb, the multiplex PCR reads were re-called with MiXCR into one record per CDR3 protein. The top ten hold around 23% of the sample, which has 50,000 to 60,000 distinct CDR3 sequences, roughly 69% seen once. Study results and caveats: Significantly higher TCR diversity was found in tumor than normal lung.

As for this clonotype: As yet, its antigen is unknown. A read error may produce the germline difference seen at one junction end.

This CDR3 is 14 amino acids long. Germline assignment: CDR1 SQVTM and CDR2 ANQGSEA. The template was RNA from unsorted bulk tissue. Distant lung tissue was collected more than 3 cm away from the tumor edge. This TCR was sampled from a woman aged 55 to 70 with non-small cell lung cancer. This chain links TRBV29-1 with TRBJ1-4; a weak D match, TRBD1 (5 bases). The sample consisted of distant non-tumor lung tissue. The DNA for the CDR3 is TGCGGCGCTGAAGGGTCCAGGGATAATGAAAAAATGTTTTTT. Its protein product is CGAEGSRDNEKMFF. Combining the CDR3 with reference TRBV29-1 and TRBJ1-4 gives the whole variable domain SAVISQKPSRDICQRGTSLTIQCQVDSQVTMMFWYRQQPGQSLTLIATANQGSEATYESGFVIDKFPISRPNLTFSTLTVSNMSPEDSSIYLCGAEGSRDNEKMFFGSGTQLSVL.